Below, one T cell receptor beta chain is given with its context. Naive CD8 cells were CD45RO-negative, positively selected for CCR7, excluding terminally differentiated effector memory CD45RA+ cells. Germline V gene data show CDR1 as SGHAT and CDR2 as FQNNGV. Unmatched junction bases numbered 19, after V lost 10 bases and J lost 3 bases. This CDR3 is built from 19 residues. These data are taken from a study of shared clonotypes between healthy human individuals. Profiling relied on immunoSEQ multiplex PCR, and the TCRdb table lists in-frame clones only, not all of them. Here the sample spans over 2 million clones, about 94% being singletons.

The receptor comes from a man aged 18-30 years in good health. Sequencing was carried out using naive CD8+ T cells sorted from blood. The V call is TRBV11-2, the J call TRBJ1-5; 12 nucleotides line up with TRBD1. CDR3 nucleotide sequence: TGTGCCACCGTGCATCGGGACAGGGGGCGATTAGGGGCCAATCAGCCCCAGCATTTT. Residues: CATVHRDRGRLGANQPQHF.